This TCR beta chain was obtained from a study of T-cell reconstitution after alpha-beta-depleted transplantation in children. Overall study findings and caveats: The study reportedly traced alpha-beta T cells about two months after transplant to several hundred expanded graft clones. Some patients' high day-60 TCRbeta diversity was attributed to recipient cells surviving conditioning. Hyperexpanded clones declined; after one year, newly produced T cells mostly supplied diversity.

V was cut by 2 bases and J by 1 base, with 11 bases left in between. Germline V lookup: CDR1 SGHTA, CDR2 FQGTGA. The CDR3 length is 15 residues. As it was prepared, the TCRbeta library received unique molecular identifiers. One entry per CDR3 protein results from TCRdb running MiXCR on the PCR reads. Altogether around 240,000 distinct CDR3 sequences are present, roughly 8.2% being singletons, with the ten largest covering roughly 5.8%. In the case of this clonotype: Its antigen is not known.

The chain combines TRBV7-3 with TRBJ1-1; D gene unclear. The receptor was derived from a male patient aged 5 to 17 who had a stem cell transplant for acute lymphoblastic leukemia, so the T cells may come from the graft donor. This specimen was PBMCs, mostly from graft donor cells, taken 180 days after TCRalphabeta/CD19-depleted stem cell transplant. The CDR3 region is CASSLGPGPNTEAFF. CDR3 sequence (DNA): TGTGCCAGCAGCTTAGGGCCGGGCCCGAACACTGAAGCTTTCTTT.